This entry describes one TCR beta chain. With 0 bases clipped from V and 2 bases from J, the junction kept 8 bases outside the gene matches. This CDR3 region has 19 residues. Per the germline V gene, CDR1 is MGHRA and CDR2 is YSYEKL. The source of the sample is a study of shared clonotypes between healthy human individuals. A CD45RA-negative memory subset and a CD45RA+ naive subset were separated from the CD4+ cells. It was across several immunoSEQ plates that each subset's genomic DNA was evenly split. Sorted-subset replicate PCRs used roughly 210 ng of genomic DNA. This amount corresponded to 30,000 to 35,000 T cell genomes. Produced via immunoSEQ multiplex PCR; TCRdb's table is partial and in-frame only. This table holds 850,000 to 1,200,000 clones, around 74% found once.

The chain uses TRBV4-1 and TRBJ2-2; TRBD2 matches at 11 bases. The specimen was memory CD4+ T cells sorted from blood. The subset denotes: CD45RA-negative fraction. This TCR came from a man aged 18-30 years in good health. CDR3 amino acids: CASSQDQGLADLNTGELFF. CDR3 in DNA: TGCGCCAGCAGCCAAGATCAGGGACTAGCGGACCTAAACACCGGGGAGCTGTTTTTT.